Sequencing of this T cell receptor (beta chain) was carried out in a study of shared clonotypes between healthy human individuals. Assay: immunoSEQ multiplex PCR; the TCRdb copy retains only in-frame clones and omits some. Of millions of clones listed, around nine tenths are singletons. Germline CDR1 SEHNR, CDR2 FQNEAQ (reference sequence). V lost 7 bases, J lost 6 bases, and 12 bases lay in between. The CDR3 has 12 amino acids. Both subsets, CD45RA+ naive and CD45RA-negative memory, were split from the CD4+ cells. The chain combines TRBV7-9 with TRBJ2-5; TRBD1 might be the D (6 bases). The sequenced material came from naive CD4+ T cells sorted from blood. As to subset: CD45RA+ positively selected. The receptor comes from a man between 18 and 35 years old in good health. Here the CDR3 reads CASTTGIKTQYF. Here the CDR3 DNA reads TGTGCCAGCACCACAGGGATAAAGACCCAGTACTTC.